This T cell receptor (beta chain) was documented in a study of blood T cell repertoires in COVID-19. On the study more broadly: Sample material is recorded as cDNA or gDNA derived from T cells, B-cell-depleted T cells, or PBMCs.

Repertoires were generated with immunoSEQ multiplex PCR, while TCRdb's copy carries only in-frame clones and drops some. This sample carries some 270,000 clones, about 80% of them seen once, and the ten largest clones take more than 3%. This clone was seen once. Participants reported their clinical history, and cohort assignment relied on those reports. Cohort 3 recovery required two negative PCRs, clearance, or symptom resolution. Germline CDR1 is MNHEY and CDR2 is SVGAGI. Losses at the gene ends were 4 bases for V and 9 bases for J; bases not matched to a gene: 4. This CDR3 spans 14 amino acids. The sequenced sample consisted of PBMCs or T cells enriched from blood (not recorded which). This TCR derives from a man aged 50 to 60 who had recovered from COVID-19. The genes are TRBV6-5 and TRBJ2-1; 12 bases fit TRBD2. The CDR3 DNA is TGTGCCAGCAGTTCGGGACTAGCGGGCGGTGAGCAGTTCTTC. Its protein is CASSSGLAGGEQFF.